This entry features one T cell receptor beta chain sequence. Its antigen is as yet unknown. These data come from a study of cytomegalovirus exposure and HLA in healthy donors. Whole-study findings and limits: The authors later found TCR association rates varying by HLA locus, with DRB1 most and HLA-C fewest. Cytomegalovirus association was listed for 164 TCR beta chains.

The primer mix had 60 Vbeta and 13 Jbeta primers. Some clones are missing from TCRdb's copy, which holds only in-frame ones; the method was immunoSEQ multiplex PCR. Of over 100,000 clones in the sample, less than 85% were seen once. The V end lost 5 bases, the J end lost 2 bases, and 14 bases lay between the germline ends. Germline assignment: CDR1 SEHNR and CDR2 FQNEAQ (reference sequence). There are 15 residues in the CDR3. Sequenced: PBMCs. The rearrangement links TRBV7-9 to TRBJ2-3; TRBD2 might be the D (5 bases). This receptor was obtained from a man aged 40-55 years in good health and CMV-seronegative. This CDR3 is CASSMWTGNTDTQYF. The CDR3 bases are TGTGCCAGCAGCATGTGGACCGGGAACACAGATACGCAGTATTTT.